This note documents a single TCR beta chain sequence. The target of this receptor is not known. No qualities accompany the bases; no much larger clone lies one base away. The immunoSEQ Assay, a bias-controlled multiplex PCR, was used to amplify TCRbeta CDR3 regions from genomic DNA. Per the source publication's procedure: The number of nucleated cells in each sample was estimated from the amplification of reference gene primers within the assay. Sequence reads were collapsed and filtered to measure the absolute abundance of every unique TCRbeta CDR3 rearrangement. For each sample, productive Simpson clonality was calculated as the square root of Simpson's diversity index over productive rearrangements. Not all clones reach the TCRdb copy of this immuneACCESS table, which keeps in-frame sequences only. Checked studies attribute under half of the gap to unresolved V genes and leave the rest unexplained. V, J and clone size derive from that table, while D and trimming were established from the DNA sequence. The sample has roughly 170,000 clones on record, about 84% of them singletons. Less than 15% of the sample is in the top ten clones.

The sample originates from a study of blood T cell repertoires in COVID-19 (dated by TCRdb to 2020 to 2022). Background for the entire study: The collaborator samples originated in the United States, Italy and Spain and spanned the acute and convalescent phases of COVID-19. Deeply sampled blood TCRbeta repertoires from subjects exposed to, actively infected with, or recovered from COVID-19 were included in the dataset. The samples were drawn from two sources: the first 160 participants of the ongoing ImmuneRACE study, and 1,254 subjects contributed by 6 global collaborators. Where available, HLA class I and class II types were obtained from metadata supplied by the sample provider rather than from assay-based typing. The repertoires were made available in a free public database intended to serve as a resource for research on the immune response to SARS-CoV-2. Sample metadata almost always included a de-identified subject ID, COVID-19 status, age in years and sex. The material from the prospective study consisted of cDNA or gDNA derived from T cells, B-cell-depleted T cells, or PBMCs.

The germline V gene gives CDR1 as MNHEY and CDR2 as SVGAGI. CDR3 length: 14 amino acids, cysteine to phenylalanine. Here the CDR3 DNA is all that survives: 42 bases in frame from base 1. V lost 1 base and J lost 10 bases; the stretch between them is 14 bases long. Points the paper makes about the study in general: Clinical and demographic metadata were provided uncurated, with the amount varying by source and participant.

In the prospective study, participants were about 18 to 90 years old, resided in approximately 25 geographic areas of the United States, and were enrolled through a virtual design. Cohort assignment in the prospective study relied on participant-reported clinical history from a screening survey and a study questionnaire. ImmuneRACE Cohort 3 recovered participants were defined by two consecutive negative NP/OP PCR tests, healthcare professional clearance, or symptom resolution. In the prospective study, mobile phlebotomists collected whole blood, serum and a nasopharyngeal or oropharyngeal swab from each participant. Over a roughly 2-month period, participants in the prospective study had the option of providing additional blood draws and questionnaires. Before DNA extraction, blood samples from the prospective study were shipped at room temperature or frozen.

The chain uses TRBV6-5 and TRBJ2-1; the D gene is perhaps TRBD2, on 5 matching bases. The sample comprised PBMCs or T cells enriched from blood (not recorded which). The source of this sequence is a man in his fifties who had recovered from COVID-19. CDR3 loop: CASSYWLEGGEQFF. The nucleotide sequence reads TGTGCCAGCAGTTACTGGCTCGAAGGAGGAGAGCAGTTCTTC.